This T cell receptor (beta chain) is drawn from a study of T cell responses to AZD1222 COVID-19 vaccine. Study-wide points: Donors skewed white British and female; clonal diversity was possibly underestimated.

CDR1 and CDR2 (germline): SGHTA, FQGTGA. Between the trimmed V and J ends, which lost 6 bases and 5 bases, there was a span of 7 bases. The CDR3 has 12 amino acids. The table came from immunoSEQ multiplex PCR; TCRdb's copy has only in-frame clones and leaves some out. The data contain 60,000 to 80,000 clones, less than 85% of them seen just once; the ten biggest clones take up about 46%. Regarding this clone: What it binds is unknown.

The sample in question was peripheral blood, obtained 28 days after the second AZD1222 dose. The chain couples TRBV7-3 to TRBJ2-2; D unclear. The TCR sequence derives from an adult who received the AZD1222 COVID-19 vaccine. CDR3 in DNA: TGTGCCAGCAGGCCAGAAACCGGGGAGCTGTTTTTT. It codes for CASRPETGELFF.